The 32 T cell receptor beta chains below come from one sample, sequenced in a study of blood T cell repertoires in COVID-19. The method was immunoSEQ multiplex PCR; TCRdb's version includes in-frame clones alone and lacks a portion of them. The table shows 300,000 to 450,000 clones, with 88% occurring only once. Sequenced sample: PBMCs or T cells enriched from blood (not recorded which). These TCRs come from a woman between 18 and 29 years old who had recovered from COVID-19.

This clone was detected only once. The rearrangement links TRBV11-2 to TRBJ1-2; 8 bases fit TRBD1. Germline lookup yields CDR1 SGHAT and CDR2 FQNNGV. V trimming: 5 bases; J trimming: 7 bases; junction bases outside the gene matches: 12. This CDR3 is 15 amino acids long. CDR3 in DNA: TGTGCCAGCAGCAGAATCCAGGGGGCTGGGACTGGCTACACCTTC. It encodes CASSRIQGAGTGYTF.

This clone occurred once. The J gene is TRBJ2-7, the V gene TRBV5-4; the match to TRBD2 covers 8 bases. With V trimmed by 1 base and J by 2 bases, 5 bases remained unmatched. In germline, CDR1 is SGHNT, CDR2 YYREEE (reference sequence). The CDR3 spans 15 residues. CDR3 coding DNA: TGTGCCAGCAGCTTGTACAGCGGGGGCACCTACGAGCAGTACTTC. Amino acid sequence: CASSLYSGGTYEQYF.

This sequence joins TRBV4-1 and TRBJ2-1; D is possibly TRBD2 (5 bases). Germline loops: CDR1 MGHRA, CDR2 YSYEKL. Trimming left V 5 bases short and J 4 bases short, with 24 bases between. This CDR3 contains 18 residues. CDR3 sequence reads: CASSGNGPIRGDYNEQFF. DNA of the CDR3: TGCGCCAGCAGCGGTAATGGTCCGATACGGGGAGATTACAATGAGCAGTTCTTC.

The genes are TRBV19 and TRBJ1-5, with D uncertain. Trimming took off 10 bases at V and 0 bases at J, with 25 bases between the two ends. The CDR3 has 18 amino acids. The V gene's germline CDR1 is LNHDA and CDR2 SQIVND (reference sequence). In nucleotides, the CDR3 is TGTGCCACCTCCGAAGGCAGGATCACTCCAAATAGCAATCAGCCCCAGCATTTT. As protein: CATSEGRITPNSNQPQHF.

V usage is TRBV9 and J usage is TRBJ2-5; 7 bases agree with TRBD2. Per the germline V gene, CDR1 is SGDLS and CDR2 is YYNGEE. The CDR3 is 17 amino acids. Unmatched junction bases numbered 9, after V lost 0 bases and J lost 1 base. CDR3 sequence reads: CASSVGAGLGSQETQYF. Written as DNA, the CDR3 is TGTGCCAGCAGCGTAGGTGCAGGACTAGGGTCCCAAGAGACCCAGTACTTC.

V usage is TRBV7-3 and J usage is TRBJ1-5; 8 bases map to TRBD1. Germline V lookup: CDR1 SGHTA, CDR2 FQGTGA. The CDR3 totals 18 residues. Trimming removed 5 bases from V and 0 bases from J; junction bases left unmatched: 12. For the CDR3, the DNA is TGTGCCAGCAGCGAGTGGACAGGGTTCCCTTATAGCAATCAGCCCCAGCATTTT. It is translated as CASSEWTGFPYSNQPQHF.

The genes are TRBV23-1 and TRBJ2-2, with a tentative D call TRBD1 (5 bases). TRBV23-1 counts as an open reading frame of uncertain function. With 0 bases removed from V and 6 bases from J, the gap between germline ends came to 14 bases. CDR3 size: 16 residues. The CDR3 bases are TGCGCCAGCAGTCAATCTGTCAGGGTGACACCCGGGGAGCTGTTTTTT. Its translation: CASSQSVRVTPGELFF.

The V gene is TRBV24-1, the J gene TRBJ1-1, with D unclear. This CDR3 has 14 amino acids. V gave up 9 bases and J gave up 2 bases, with 15 bases separating them. The germline gives CDR1 KGHDR, CDR2 SFDVKD. The CDR3 DNA follows: TGTGCCACCCGGCCTCGACTTGGAAACACTGAAGCTTTCTTT. As protein: CATRPRLGNTEAFF.

The chain links TRBV3-1 (or the pseudogene TRBV3-2) to TRBJ1-2; 8 nucleotides match TRBD1. CDR1 LGHDT and CDR2 YNNKEL come from the germline V gene (reference sequence). This CDR3 contains 12 residues. With 3 bases clipped from V and 8 bases from J, the junction kept 2 bases outside the gene matches. CDR3 sequence (DNA): TGTGCCAGCAGCCACGGACAGGGAGGCTACACCTTC. It yields the protein CASSHGQGGYTF.

The J gene is TRBJ1-2, the V gene TRBV5-4; TRBD1 aligns across 7 bases. J was trimmed by 4 bases and V by 0 bases; bases with no gene match: 6. This CDR3 has 15 residues. In germline, CDR1 is SGHNT, CDR2 YYREEE (reference sequence). The CDR3 region is CASSLGQGEFYGYTF. CDR3 DNA sequence: TGTGCCAGCAGCTTGGGACAGGGAGAATTCTATGGCTACACCTTC.

This clone appeared once. The chain joins TRBV3-1 (or the pseudogene TRBV3-2) to TRBJ2-7; D perhaps matches TRBD2 (6 bases). Germline V lookup: CDR1 LGHDT, CDR2 YNNKEL (reference sequence). There are 15 residues in the CDR3. Trimming cost V 4 bases and J 2 bases, with 15 bases left between them. CDR3 sequence (DNA): TGTGCCAGCAGCCCGGAAAGGGGACTCCCCTACGAGCAGTACTTC. This translates into CASSPERGLPYEQYF.

The chain has TRBV4-3 and TRBJ1-3, with no clear D. Trimming removed 0 bases at V and 2 bases at J, with 8 bases between. Germline-derived CDR1 and CDR2 are LGHNA and YSLEER. The CDR3 contains 15 residues. CDR3: CASSQEQNAGNTIYF. CDR3 DNA sequence: TGCGCCAGCAGCCAAGAGCAGAATGCTGGAAACACCATATATTTT.

This chain joins TRBV5-1 and TRBJ2-2, with TRBD1 matching over 7 bases. Trimming cost V 4 bases and J 3 bases; bases outside gene matches: 6. The CDR3 length is 15 residues. CDR1 and CDR2 (germline): SGHRS, YFSETQ. The DNA of the CDR3 is TGCGCCAGCAGCCACCGGGACAGCTACACCGGGGAGCTGTTTTTT. Its protein is CASSHRDSYTGELFF.

The chain employs TRBV7-3 and TRBJ2-1, with D maybe TRBD2 (6 bases). Germline CDR1 SGHTA, CDR2 FQGTGA. Trimming removed 2 bases at V and 8 bases at J, with 16 bases between. The CDR3 consists of 15 residues. DNA of the CDR3: TGTGCCAGCAGCTTAGGGCTAGCGACGGGTGATGAGCAGTTCTTC. Amino acid sequence: CASSLGLATGDEQFF. The full variable domain, with the rest looked up from reference TRBV7-3 and TRBJ2-1, is GAGVSQTPSNKVTEKGKYVELRCDPISGHTALYWYRQSLGQGPEFLIYFQGTGAADDSGLPNDRFFAVRPEGSVSTLKIQRTERGDSAVYLCASSLGLATGDEQFFGPGTRLTVL.

The gene calls are TRBV5-6 and TRBJ1-1; 10 nucleotides agree with TRBD1. CDR3 length equals 14 residues. Germline lookup yields CDR1 SGHDT and CDR2 YYEEEE. V was clipped by 3 bases and J by 2 bases; unmatched bases: 1. CDR3 sequence: CASSWTGGNTEAFF. CDR3 sequence (DNA): TGTGCCAGCAGCTGGACAGGGGGAAACACTGAAGCTTTCTTT. Full variable domain (missing parts from reference TRBV5-6 and TRBJ1-1): DAGVTQSPTHLIKTRGQQVTLRCSPKSGHDTVSWYQQALGQGPQFIFQYYEEEERQRGNFPDRFSGHQFPNYSSELNVNALLLGDSALYLCASSWTGGNTEAFFGQGTRLTVV.

The chain is built from TRBV30 and TRBJ2-2; D possibly corresponds to TRBD1 (6 bases). The CDR3 runs to 12 residues. Per germline, CDR1 GTSNPN and CDR2 SVGIG (reference sequence). Trimming shortened V by 1 base and J by 6 bases, and 6 bases separated the two germline ends. Here the CDR3 reads CAWSDRAGELFF. CDR3 in DNA: TGTGCCTGGAGTGACAGGGCCGGGGAGCTGTTTTTT.

V gene TRBV27 combines with J gene TRBJ2-2; TRBD1 might be the D (6 bases). The CDR3 loop spans 15 amino acids. Germline V gene lookup returns CDR1 MNHEY and CDR2 SMNVEV (reference sequence). Deletions cut 6 bases from V and 5 bases from J, with 16 bases between. CDR3 amino acids: CASSPDSLLTGELFF. DNA of the CDR3: TGTGCCAGCAGCCCGGACAGTCTGTTGACCGGGGAGCTGTTTTTT.

The table lists this clone with a count of one. The rearrangement uses TRBV9 and TRBJ2-2; 7 positions match TRBD2. CDR3 length equals 18 residues. Germline lookup yields CDR1 SGDLS and CDR2 YYNGEE. V was pared by 2 bases and J by 0 bases, with 10 bases of the junction left unmatched. CDR3 nucleotides: TGTGCCAGCAGCGTGGGGGGTCTAGCGGCTGCGAACACCGGGGAGCTGTTTTTT. This gives the protein CASSVGGLAAANTGELFF.

Only one count was recorded for this clone. The DNA for the CDR3 is TGTGCCATCAAACCGGGACAGGGAAAGTCTGAAACTAATGAAAAACTGTTTTTT. It yields the protein CAIKPGQGKSETNEKLFF. The chain has TRBV10-3 and TRBJ1-4, with TRBD1 identical over 9 bases. CDR3 length equals 18 residues. Germline CDR1 ENHRY, CDR2 SYGVKD. The junction had 13 bases not matched to a gene; V was cut back by 7 bases and J by 1 base.

The genes are TRBV6-5 and TRBJ2-4; TRBD1 agrees at 7 bases. Germline loops: CDR1 MNHEY, CDR2 SVGAGI. The CDR3 runs to 14 residues. Unmatched junction bases numbered 2, after V lost 6 bases and J lost 0 bases. The chain's CDR3 is CASRDRLAKNIQYF. The CDR3 coding sequence is TGTGCCAGCAGGGACAGGCTAGCCAAAAACATTCAGTACTTC.

The rearrangement uses TRBV4-2 and TRBJ2-1; 10 positions match TRBD2. Looked up from germline, CDR1 is LGHNA and CDR2 is YNFKEQ. V trimming: 0 bases; J trimming: 8 bases; junction bases outside the gene matches: 7. The CDR3 extends over 16 amino acids. CDR3 residues: CASSQESSGGDDEQFF. The CDR3, as DNA: TGTGCCAGCAGCCAAGAGTCGAGCGGGGGGGACGATGAGCAGTTCTTC.

This clone was observed a single time. The chain carries TRBV6-5 and TRBJ1-2; D is unresolved. CDR1 MNHEY and CDR2 SVGAGI come from the germline V gene. V lost 10 bases and J lost 3, with 15 bases in between. The CDR3 sequence is 13 residues long. This chain's CDR3 is CAIPYPRDYGYTF. The CDR3 nucleotides read TGTGCCATTCCCTACCCGAGGGACTATGGCTACACCTTC.

DNA of the CDR3: TGTGCCAGCAGCGTAGGGGGAGCGTTATCCTACGAGCAGTACTTC. This codes for CASSVGGALSYEQYF. This sequence joins TRBV9 and TRBJ2-7; D may be TRBD2 (5 bases). Per the germline V gene, CDR1 is SGDLS and CDR2 is YYNGEE. V was cut by 0 bases and J by 1 base, with 11 bases left in between. The CDR3 is 15 amino acids.

This chain links TRBV18 with TRBJ2-6; TRBD1 matches at 9 bases. V was clipped by 3 bases and J by 4 bases; unmatched bases: 7. Germline CDR1 is KGHSH and CDR2 is LQKENI. There are 17 residues in the CDR3. The CDR3 protein is CASSPFGQGSGANVLTF. The CDR3 coding sequence is TGTGCCAGCTCACCGTTTGGACAGGGGTCGGGGGCCAACGTCCTGACTTTC.

The V gene is TRBV28, the J gene TRBJ1-4; D gene uncertain. Trimming pared 8 bases from V and 7 bases from J, leaving 5 bases between. This CDR3 has 10 residues. The V gene's germline CDR1 is MDHEN and CDR2 SYDVKM. The CDR3 spells CASVGEKLFF. CDR3 nucleotides: TGTGCCAGCGTCGGTGAAAAACTGTTTTTT.

The chain is built from TRBV6-5 and TRBJ2-7; TRBD2 agrees at 10 bases. Germline trimming cut 0 bases from V and 6 bases from J; bases unmatched to any gene: 5. The germline gives CDR1 MNHEY, CDR2 SVGAGI. This CDR3 has 15 amino acids. DNA of the CDR3: TGTGCCAGCAGTTACTCTAGAGCGGGGGGGCCCGAGCAGTACTTC. It encodes CASSYSRAGGPEQYF.

Written as DNA, the CDR3 is TGTGCCACCGACAGAGGAGGGCCGAACACCGGGGAGCTGTTTTTT. Amino acid sequence: CATDRGGPNTGELFF. The chain combines TRBV15 with TRBJ2-2, with a possible D match to TRBD2 (6 bases). This CDR3 comprises 15 residues. Trimming removed 8 bases at V and 0 bases at J, with 13 bases between. Germline V CDR1 and CDR2: LNHNV, YYDKDF (reference sequence).

This clone has only a few counts. The chain recombines TRBV4-3 with TRBJ2-7, with 8 bases lining up with TRBD1. Germline assignment: CDR1 LGHNA and CDR2 YSLEER. V shed 4 bases and J 6 bases; nucleotides not matched to a gene: 11. The CDR3 is 15 residues long. CDR3 sequence: CASSPATGTGIEQYF. CDR3 nucleotide sequence: TGCGCCAGCAGCCCTGCTACGGGGACAGGAATCGAGCAGTACTTC.

The rearrangement links TRBV9 to TRBJ2-1; possibly TRBD1 for D (5 bases). Germline CDR1 SGDLS, CDR2 YYNGEE. There are 16 residues in the CDR3. V was trimmed by 3 bases and J by 6 bases, leaving 19 bases between them. This CDR3 reads CASSAGSRERGNEQFF. The CDR3 DNA reads TGTGCCAGCAGCGCCGGAAGCAGGGAAAGGGGCAATGAGCAGTTCTTC.

The gene calls are TRBV7-9 and TRBJ2-7; tentative D call: TRBD1 (5 bases). Germline V lookup: CDR1 SEHNR, CDR2 FQNEAQ (reference sequence). Trimming pared 5 bases from V and 2 bases from J, leaving 13 bases between. CDR3 size: 14 residues. CDR3 region: CASSIRTMPYEQYF. CDR3 DNA sequence: TGTGCCAGCAGCATACGGACAATGCCCTACGAGCAGTACTTC.

The chain recombines TRBV5-1 with TRBJ2-3; 9 nucleotides align to TRBD2. V lost 1 base, J lost 5 bases, and 8 bases stayed unmatched. CDR1 and CDR2 (germline): SGHRS, YFSETQ. The CDR3 sequence is 16 residues long. The CDR3 sequence: CASSLLIAGAGDTQYF. The CDR3 nucleotides are TGCGCCAGCAGCTTGTTGATAGCGGGGGCGGGAGATACGCAGTATTTT.

This clone was recorded once. The rearrangement links TRBV12-3 or TRBV12-4 to TRBJ2-2; 7 bases match TRBD2. The CDR3 totals 13 residues. Unmatched junction bases numbered 4, after V lost 7 bases and J lost 5 bases. CDR3 sequence: CASTGLVTGELFF. DNA of the CDR3: TGTGCCAGCACCGGACTAGTGACCGGGGAGCTGTTTTTT.